This entry concerns a single T cell receptor (beta chain). Individuals drawn from about two dozen US areas were about 18 to 95 years old. Researchers sorted participants into cohorts using their self-reported clinical history. Some clones are missing from TCRdb's copy, which holds only in-frame ones; the method was immunoSEQ multiplex PCR. Of around 300,000 clones in the sample, 88% were seen once. The data were obtained in a study of blood T cell repertoires in COVID-19. Study in general: Both acute and convalescent COVID-19 samples were obtained from the United States, Italy and Spain. Sample material is recorded as cDNA or gDNA derived from T cells, B-cell-depleted T cells, or PBMCs.

Germline values: CDR1 LNHDA, CDR2 SQIVND (reference sequence). J was trimmed by 2 bases and V by 3 bases; bases with no gene match: 6. The CDR3 extends over 15 amino acids. This TCR came from a man aged 25 to 45 who had recovered from COVID-19. Sequenced input: PBMCs or T cells enriched from blood (not recorded which). The chain is built from TRBV19 and TRBJ2-5; 7 bases line up with TRBD2. The CDR3 sequence: CASSMWLAVQETQYF. The CDR3 DNA reads TGTGCCAGTAGTATGTGGCTAGCGGTTCAAGAGACCCAGTACTTC.